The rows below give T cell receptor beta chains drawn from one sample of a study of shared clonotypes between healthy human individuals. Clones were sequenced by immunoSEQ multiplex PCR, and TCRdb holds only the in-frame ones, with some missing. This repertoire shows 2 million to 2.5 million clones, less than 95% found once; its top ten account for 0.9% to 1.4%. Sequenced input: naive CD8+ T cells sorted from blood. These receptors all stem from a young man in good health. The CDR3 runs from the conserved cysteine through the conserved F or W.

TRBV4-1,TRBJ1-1,CASSSTGGLRTEAFF
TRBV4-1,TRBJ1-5,CASSHPPSPQHF
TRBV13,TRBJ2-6,CASSLPGASSGANVLTF
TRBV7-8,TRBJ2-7,CASSPNSGGGGASYEQYF
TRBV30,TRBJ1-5,CAWSAGQLGQPQHF
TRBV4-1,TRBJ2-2,CASSQRASKAGELFF
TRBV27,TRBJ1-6,CASRVDGLEDSPLHF
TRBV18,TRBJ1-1,CASSPGTRIDTEAFF
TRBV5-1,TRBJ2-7,CASSSGQGTYEQYF
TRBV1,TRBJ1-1,CTSRRFEAFF
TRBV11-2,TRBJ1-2,CASSDTRVVYGYTF
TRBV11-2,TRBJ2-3,CASSPLAEMGKDTQYF
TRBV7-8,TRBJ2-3,CASSPVLWGGVATGTDTQYF
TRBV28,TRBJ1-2,CASSPPAISGGVGYGYTF
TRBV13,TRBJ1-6,CASSPGTGYNSPLHF
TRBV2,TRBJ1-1,CASSESPDWPLDTEAFF
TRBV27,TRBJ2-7,CASSLNRGYEQYF
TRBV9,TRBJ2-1,CASSVEGELRHNEQFF
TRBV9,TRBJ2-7,CASSPVEFSEQYF
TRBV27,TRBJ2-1,CASSLQVGEGESYNEQFF
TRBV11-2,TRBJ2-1,CASSFNRDNNEQFF
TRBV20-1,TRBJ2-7,CSARDFPAKYF
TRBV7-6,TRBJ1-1,CASSLERNTEAFF
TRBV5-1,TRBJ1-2,CASSLLAGGGNYGYTF
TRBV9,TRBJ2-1,CASNVAVSYNEQFF
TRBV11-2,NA,CASSLAGFYEQYF
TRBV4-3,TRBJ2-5,CASSQESGGEETQYF
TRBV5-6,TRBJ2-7,CASSFLLQRDYEQYF
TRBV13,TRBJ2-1,CASSPGTRGGNEQFF
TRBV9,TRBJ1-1,CASKGEMNTEAFF
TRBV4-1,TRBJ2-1,CASSPLAGYEQFF
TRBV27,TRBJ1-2,CASSSRTAYGYTF
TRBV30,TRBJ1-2,CAWKIDRAYGYTF
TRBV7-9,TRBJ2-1,CASSLIAGGPNEQFF
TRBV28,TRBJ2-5,CASTPAGGYGETQYF
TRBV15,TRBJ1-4,CATSSEDRTTNEKLFF
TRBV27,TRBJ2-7,CASTPSAGESSYEQYF
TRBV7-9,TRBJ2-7,CASSLGMGSHYEQYF
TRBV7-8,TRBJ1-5,CASSLGNNQPQHF
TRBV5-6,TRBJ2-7,CASSRGLAGGPMLYEQYF
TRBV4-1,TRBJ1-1,CASSQSQGLGAFF
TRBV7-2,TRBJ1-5,CASSLTNPLGPQHF
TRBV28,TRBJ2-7,CASSPGGESYEQYF
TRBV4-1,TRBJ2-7,CASSQDHGNGQYF
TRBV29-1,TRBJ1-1,CSVESGANTEAFF
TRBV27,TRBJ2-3,CASRGGFPSTDTQYF
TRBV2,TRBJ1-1,CASRTGLLHEAFF
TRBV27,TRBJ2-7,CASSSTTRSYEQYF
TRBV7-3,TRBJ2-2,CATAGSNTGELFF
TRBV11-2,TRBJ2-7,CASSLIKSAVPYEQYF
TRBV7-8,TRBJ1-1,CASSLPSPSGNTEAFF
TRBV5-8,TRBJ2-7,CASSLAGLYYEQYF
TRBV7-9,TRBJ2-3,CASRVESRTDTQYF
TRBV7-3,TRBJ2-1,CASSSTSGGAYNEQFF
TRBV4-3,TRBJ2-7,CASSLWTGSYEQYF
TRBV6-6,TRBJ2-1,CASSYLSRYNEQFF